Listed below are T cell receptor beta chains from one sample, sequenced in a study of T cell changes during pregnancy in multiple sclerosis. Data came from immunoSEQ multiplex PCR; TCRdb stores just in-frame clones and leaves some out. The repertoire holds more than 65,000 clones, with 91% as singletons. Material: peripheral blood, obtained in the first trimester of pregnancy. The receptors stem from a female donor with multiple sclerosis, enrolled in a pregnancy study. The CDR3 runs from the conserved cysteine through the conserved F or W. Fields, in order: clone size, V gene, J gene, D gene, CDR3 DNA, CDR3 protein. D genes are given only for firm matches. Rows may omit the clone size; those that give it use once, few, many or a size class.

abundance: NA
v_gene: TRBV2
j_gene: TRBJ1-4
d_gene: TRBD1
CDR3nt: TGTGCCAGCATGGACAGGGGTAATGAAAAACTGTTTTTT
CDR3aa: CASMDRGNEKLFF

abundance: NA
v_gene: TRBV4-2
j_gene: TRBJ2-1
d_gene: TRBD2
CDR3nt: TGTGCCAGCAGCCCAAGCGGGAGGGCCTACAATGAGCAGTTCTTC
CDR3aa: CASSPSGRAYNEQFF

abundance: NA
v_gene: TRBV15
j_gene: TRBJ1-4
d_gene: NA
CDR3nt: TGTGCCACCAGCAGAGTCGGGTTAAAGGAAAAACTGTTTTTT
CDR3aa: CATSRVGLKEKLFF

abundance: NA
v_gene: TRBV28
j_gene: TRBJ1-5
d_gene: TRBD1
CDR3nt: TGTGCCAGTCGACAGGGTATTCAGCCCCAGCATTTT
CDR3aa: CASRQGIQPQHF

abundance: NA
v_gene: TRBV11-2
j_gene: TRBJ2-2
d_gene: NA
CDR3nt: TGTGCCAGCAGCTTCACTGGACGGGAGAACACCGGGGAGCTGTTTTTT
CDR3aa: CASSFTGRENTGELFF

abundance: few
v_gene: TRBV28
j_gene: TRBJ2-7
d_gene: TRBD1
CDR3nt: TGTGCCAGCAGTTTAGGACAGGGATTTATCAACGAGCAGTACTTC
CDR3aa: CASSLGQGFINEQYF

abundance: NA
v_gene: TRBV5-6
j_gene: TRBJ1-2
d_gene: NA
CDR3nt: TGTGCCAGCAGGTTGGGGGCAGGGGTTCACTATGGCTACACCTTC
CDR3aa: CASRLGAGVHYGYTF

abundance: NA
v_gene: TRBV4-1
j_gene: TRBJ1-1
d_gene: NA
CDR3nt: TGCGCCAGCAGCACCCAGGAATCTGAAGCTTTCTTT
CDR3aa: CASSTQESEAFF

abundance: NA
v_gene: TRBV2
j_gene: TRBJ2-5
d_gene: NA
CDR3nt: TGTGCCAGTAGGGAAACGAGGGAGACCCAGTACTTC
CDR3aa: CASRETRETQYF

abundance: NA
v_gene: TRBV6-4
j_gene: TRBJ2-3
d_gene: NA
CDR3nt: TGTGCCAGCAGTGACGTCGGGGGTAGCACAGATACGCAGTATTTT
CDR3aa: CASSDVGGSTDTQYF

abundance: NA
v_gene: TRBV10-2
j_gene: TRBJ2-3
d_gene: NA
CDR3nt: TGCGCCAGCAGTGATTTAGCGGATACGCAGTATTTT
CDR3aa: CASSDLADTQYF

abundance: once
v_gene: TRBV5-1
j_gene: TRBJ1-2
d_gene: NA
CDR3nt: TGCGCCAGCAGCTTGGATGTCTGGACCCCGGGCGGGGGCTACACCTTC
CDR3aa: CASSLDVWTPGGGYTF

abundance: NA
v_gene: TRBV5-1
j_gene: TRBJ1-4
d_gene: NA
CDR3nt: TGCGCCAGCAGCTTGGAGGGGGGACTAAATGAAAAACTGTTTTTT
CDR3aa: CASSLEGGLNEKLFF

abundance: NA
v_gene: TRBV7-2
j_gene: TRBJ2-2
d_gene: TRBD1
CDR3nt: TGTGCCAGCAGACTAGGGGGCTACGGGGAGCTGTTTTTT
CDR3aa: CASRLGGYGELFF

abundance: NA
v_gene: TRBV29-1
j_gene: TRBJ1-2
d_gene: NA
CDR3nt: TGCAGCGTGAAGAGGCCTGGAGAGGGGGTGGGGTATGGCTACACCTTC
CDR3aa: CSVKRPGEGVGYGYTF

abundance: NA
v_gene: TRBV27
j_gene: TRBJ2-3
d_gene: TRBD2
CDR3nt: TGTGCCAGCAGTCCAAGGACTAGCGGCACAGATACGCAGTATTTT
CDR3aa: CASSPRTSGTDTQYF

abundance: NA
v_gene: TRBV18
j_gene: TRBJ2-5
d_gene: NA
CDR3nt: TGTGCCAGCTCACCACTTTCGAGTAGAGAGACCCAGTACTTC
CDR3aa: CASSPLSSRETQYF

abundance: NA
v_gene: TRBV5-1
j_gene: TRBJ2-1
d_gene: TRBD2
CDR3nt: TGCGCCAGCAGCGTGCGCCTAGCGGGAGAAATCAATGAGCAGTTCTTC
CDR3aa: CASSVRLAGEINEQFF

abundance: NA
v_gene: TRBV7-8
j_gene: TRBJ2-1
d_gene: TRBD2
CDR3nt: TGTGCCAGCAGCTCAACCAGCGGGAGTCACTACAATGAGCAGTTCTTC
CDR3aa: CASSSTSGSHYNEQFF

abundance: NA
v_gene: TRBV5-1
j_gene: TRBJ1-3
d_gene: NA
CDR3nt: TGCGCCAGCAGCTTGATGACAGGTAGCGGAAACACCATATATTTT
CDR3aa: CASSLMTGSGNTIYF

abundance: NA
v_gene: TRBV7-9
j_gene: TRBJ1-1
d_gene: TRBD1
CDR3nt: TGTGCCAGCAGCCCACCGGAGGGGGACAGAAACACTGAAGCTTTCTTT
CDR3aa: CASSPPEGDRNTEAFF

abundance: NA
v_gene: TRBV2
j_gene: TRBJ2-5
d_gene: TRBD2
CDR3nt: TGTGCCAGCAGTGAAGGACTAGCGGGGTTTGAGTACTTC
CDR3aa: CASSEGLAGFEYF

abundance: NA
v_gene: TRBV5-4
j_gene: TRBJ2-2
d_gene: TRBD2
CDR3nt: TGTGCCAGCAGCTCTATAGCGGGAGGCACCGGGGAGCTGTTTTTT
CDR3aa: CASSSIAGGTGELFF

abundance: NA
v_gene: TRBV2
j_gene: TRBJ1-5
d_gene: TRBD1
CDR3nt: TGTGCCAGCAGAAAAGGACAGGGGGTAAGGAACAATCAGCCCCAGCATTTT
CDR3aa: CASRKGQGVRNNQPQHF

abundance: NA
v_gene: TRBV28
j_gene: TRBJ1-1
d_gene: TRBD1
CDR3nt: TGTGCCAGCAGGGACAGGGAAAGTTTGAGGACTGAAGCTTTCTTT
CDR3aa: CASRDRESLRTEAFF

abundance: once
v_gene: TRBV28
j_gene: TRBJ2-4
d_gene: NA
CDR3nt: TGTGCCAGCAGTTTACTAGAGACCAAAAACATTCAGTACTTC
CDR3aa: CASSLLETKNIQYF

abundance: NA
v_gene: TRBV15
j_gene: TRBJ2-1
d_gene: NA
CDR3nt: TGTGCCACCAGCAGAGATCCTAGGGGGAGGGGTGAGCAGTTCTTC
CDR3aa: CATSRDPRGRGEQFF

abundance: NA
v_gene: TRBV10-1
j_gene: TRBJ2-1
d_gene: NA
CDR3nt: TGCGCCAGCAGTGATATCTCTAGCGTCAATGAGCAGTTCTTC
CDR3aa: CASSDISSVNEQFF

abundance: NA
v_gene: TRBV5-4
j_gene: TRBJ2-3
d_gene: TRBD1
CDR3nt: TGTGCCAGCAGCCGACAACGGGGGCAGGGGGCAGGAACAGATACGCAGTATTTT
CDR3aa: CASSRQRGQGAGTDTQYF